These 2 T cell receptor beta chains were sequenced from one sample in a study of blood T cells in healthy people across ages. Next came a second PCR, run for about 7 to 12 cycles, which used a sample-barcoded 5' primer along with a J-beta primer mix. TCRdb recomputed calls from the 5' RACE reads with MiXCR, one row per CDR3 protein. Counted here are roughly 700,000 distinct CDR3 sequences, roughly 49% occurring once; the ten biggest clones make up around a third. The sequenced sample was blood. These receptors originate from a woman aged 60-75 years in good health.

The gene calls are TRBV4-1 and TRBJ2-1, with D perhaps matching TRBD2 (6 bases). Gene TRBJ2-7 matches the end of the DNA better, so the J call may be wrong. Germline loops: CDR1 MGHRA, CDR2 YSYEKL. This CDR3 is built from 15 residues. The CDR3 nucleotides are TGCGCCAGCAACCCTAGCGAGAGCTCCTACAATGAGCAGTACTTC. Translating gives CASNPSESSYNEQYF.

This clonotype has a handful of counts. The gene calls are TRBV18 and TRBJ2-5; no clear D. Trimming cost V 2 bases and J 5 bases, with 15 bases left between them. Germline V CDR1 and CDR2: KGHSH, LQKENI. The CDR3 contains 15 residues. CDR3 sequence: CASSPNLGILETQYF. In DNA form, the CDR3 reads TGTGCCAGCTCACCAAATTTAGGGATTTTGGAGACCCAGTACTTC.